A selection of T cell receptor beta chains follows, all from one sample in a study of blood T cell repertoires in COVID-19. Assay: immunoSEQ multiplex PCR; the TCRdb copy retains only in-frame clones and omits some. The table lists approximately 39,000 clones, approximately 94% of them singletons, with around 4% in the top ten. Material: peripheral blood. These receptors originate from a human donor with active COVID-19. The donor label of this sample is uncertain. Each CDR3 is given with its conserved first and last residue. A D gene is named only where the DNA matches it firmly. Where a row states a size, it is once, few, many or the class of an expanded clone; other rows omit it.

TRBJ2-6	TRBV24-1	NA	NA	TGTGCCACCAGTGATCGACAGTCCTCTGGGGCCAACGTCCTGACTTTC	CATSDRQSSGANVLTF
TRBJ2-1	TRBV24-1	TRBD2	NA	TGTGCCACCAGTGGCTTGACTAGCGGGGAGCAGTTCTTC	CATSGLTSGEQFF
TRBJ2-7	TRBV2	NA	NA	TGTGCCAGCAGTGACAGGGTGATCCACGAGCAGTACTTC	CASSDRVIHEQYF
TRBJ1-1	TRBV3-1/TRBV3-2	TRBD1	NA	TGTGCCAGCAGCCTCAGAACAGGGGGCGCGAACACTGAAGCTTTCTTT	CASSLRTGGANTEAFF
TRBJ2-7	TRBV7-9	TRBD2	NA	TGTGCCAGCAGCCCAGAGCGGGATCTGGGCGAGCAGTACTTC	CASSPERDLGEQYF
TRBJ2-7	TRBV29-1	TRBD1	NA	TGCAGCGTTGAACAGACAGGGCTGGTTTACGAGCAGTACTTC	CSVEQTGLVYEQYF
TRBJ2-7	TRBV29-1	TRBD1	NA	TGCAGCGTTGCACGGGACAGAGCCTACGAGCAGTACTTC	CSVARDRAYEQYF
TRBJ1-1	TRBV5-1	NA	NA	TGCGCCAGCGGAGTAGGATTGAACACTGAAGCTTTCTTT	CASGVGLNTEAFF
TRBJ1-2	TRBV10-3	TRBD1	NA	TGTGCCACCAGACAGGGCGCTAGTGGCTACACCTTC	CATRQGASGYTF
TRBJ1-1	TRBV11-2	TRBD1	NA	TGTGCCAGCAACGTTGACAGGGGTGGTGAAGCTTTCTTT	CASNVDRGGEAFF
TRBJ1-6	TRBV5-1	TRBD1	NA	TGCGCCAGCACCCTGACAGGGCCAGGTTCACCCCTCCACTTT	CASTLTGPGSPLHF
TRBJ1-1	TRBV9	NA	NA	TGTGCCAGCAGCGTAGGACCCCCCGCGGGTGGGAACACTGAAGCTTTCTTT	CASSVGPPAGGNTEAFF
TRBJ1-6	TRBV19	NA	NA	TGTGCCAGTAGCCCTACGGGGAGGGGCGATAATTCACCCCTCCACTTT	CASSPTGRGDNSPLHF
TRBJ2-3	TRBV5-4	NA	NA	TGTGCCAGCACCGTGGACAGAGCAACTAGCACAGATACGCAGTATTTT	CASTVDRATSTDTQYF
TRBJ2-2	TRBV15	TRBD1	NA	TGTGCCACCAGCAGAGAAAGGGGGCAGACCGGGGAGCTGTTTTTT	CATSRERGQTGELFF
TRBJ1-2	TRBV19	NA	NA	TGTGCCAGTAGTCAAACAGGTTTAGCAACTAACCTCTATGGCTACACCTTC	CASSQTGLATNLYGYTF
TRBJ1-2	TRBV11-2	TRBD1	NA	TGTGCCAGCAGCTTGGAGGGGGCGGGGGGCTATGGCTACACCTTC	CASSLEGAGGYGYTF
TRBJ2-2	TRBV11-2	TRBD2	NA	TGTGCCAGCAGTAGAACCGGGACTAGCGGGGGCCGGGAGCTGTTTTTT	CASSRTGTSGGRELFF
TRBJ2-2	TRBV28	NA	once	TGTGCCAGCAGTCCTCTTTCCGAGCGGAGAATCACCGGGGAGCTGTTTTTT	CASSPLSERRITGELFF
TRBJ1-2	TRBV11-2	TRBD1	NA	TGTGCCAGCAGCTTAGAGTCGTGGGGACAGGGTGATATCCTCTTC	CASSLESWGQGDILF
TRBJ2-7	TRBV19	TRBD1	NA	TGTGCCAGTAGTTCTGGACAGGGGGCTAATGAGCAGTACTTC	CASSSGQGANEQYF
TRBJ1-1	TRBV5-1	TRBD1	NA	TGCGCCAGCAGCCCACAGGGGGTAAACGCTGAAGCTTTCTTT	CASSPQGVNAEAFF
TRBJ2-6	TRBV18	NA	NA	TGTGCCAGCTCACCAGTCTCAGGGTCTGGGGCCAACGTCCTGACTTTC	CASSPVSGSGANVLTF
TRBJ2-3	TRBV5-1	TRBD1	NA	TGCGCCAGCAGCACGGGACAGGACCCAGATACGCAGTATTTT	CASSTGQDPDTQYF